This is a list of T cell receptor beta chains from one sample in a study of T cell responses to AZD1222 COVID-19 vaccine. The method was immunoSEQ multiplex PCR; TCRdb's version includes in-frame clones alone and lacks a portion of them. Seen here are about 140,000 clones, about nine tenths observed once, and the top ten hold approximately 4.5%. The sample here was peripheral blood, taken on day 0 of AZD1222 vaccination. These receptor sequences come from an adult in good health. Each CDR3 is given without its conserved first and last residue.

TRBJ1-6 TRBV10-2 ASSEFTRTLYNSPLH
TRBJ2-7 TRBV6-5 ASRAGRSSYEQY
TRBJ1-2 TRBV10-1 ASSESRGPRGYT
TRBJ2-5 TRBV14 ASSPTGFQETQY
TRBJ1-3 TRBV2 ASSVTPISGNTIY
TRBJ1-1 TRBV29-1 STIRSMNTEAF
TRBJ1-1 TRBV28 ASSLGSFRMNTEAF
TRBJ2-7 TRBV4-1 ASSPFVRRDRGTYEQY
TRBJ1-5 TRBV7-9 ASSFREWPQH
TRBJ1-1 TRBV7-9 ASSLFQNTEAF
TRBJ1-1 TRBV15 ATSRGGVNTEAF
TRBJ1-5 TRBV19 ASSLFGLNQPQH
TRBJ2-3 TRBV15 ATSRGLGDTQY
TRBJ2-1 TRBV29-1 SVGTANEQF
TRBJ2-3 TRBV7-2 ASSLSTSVPTDTQY
TRBJ1-2 TRBV30 AWGRTGRDGYT
TRBJ2-1 TRBV27 ASSPWGQGPPRNEQF
TRBJ2-3 TRBV9 ASSVAGRSTDTQY
TRBJ1-6 TRBV27 ASSLLGQGEWSYNSPLH
TRBJ2-7 TRBV7-9 ASSPRQGLYEQY
TRBJ2-5 TRBV18 ASSTSRLAGQETQY
TRBJ2-3 TRBV7-2 ASSLEGGLAIPKDTQY
TRBJ1-1 TRBV12-5 ASGANLNTEAF
TRBJ1-1 TRBV5-1 ASSLDEVNTEAF
TRBJ1-1 TRBV5-1 ASSLAIGTGGAGNTEAF
TRBJ2-2 TRBV5-8 ARPRDATRRTGELF
TRBJ1-2 TRBV29-1 SVLGQGAGGDYGYT
TRBJ1-2 TRBV6-5 ASRQTVAHGYT
TRBJ2-1 TRBV12-5 ASGPPTSAAYNEQF
TRBJ1-5 TRBV27 ASRRQGGNQPQH
TRBJ2-7 TRBV19 ASSSGRAAEQY